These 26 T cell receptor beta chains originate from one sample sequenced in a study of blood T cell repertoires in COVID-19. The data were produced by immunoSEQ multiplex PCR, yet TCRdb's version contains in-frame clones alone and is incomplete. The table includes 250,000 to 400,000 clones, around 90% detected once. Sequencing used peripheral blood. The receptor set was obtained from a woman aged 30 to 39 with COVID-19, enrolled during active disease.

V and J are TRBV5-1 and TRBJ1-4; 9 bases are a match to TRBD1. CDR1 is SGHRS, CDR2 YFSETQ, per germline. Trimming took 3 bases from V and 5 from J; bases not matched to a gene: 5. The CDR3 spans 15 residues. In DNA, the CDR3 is TGCGCCAGCAGCTCCTCCGGGACAGGGAATGAAAAACTGTTTTTT. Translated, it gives CASSSSGTGNEKLFF.

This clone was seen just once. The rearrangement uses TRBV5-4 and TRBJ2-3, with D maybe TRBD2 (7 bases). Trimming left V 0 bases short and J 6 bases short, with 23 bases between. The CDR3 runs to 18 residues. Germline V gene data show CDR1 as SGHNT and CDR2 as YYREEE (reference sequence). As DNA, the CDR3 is TGTGCCAGCAGCTTGGGAAGTCGGGGGGCGCTAGGTGGGGATACGCAGTATTTT. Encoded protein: CASSLGSRGALGGDTQYF.

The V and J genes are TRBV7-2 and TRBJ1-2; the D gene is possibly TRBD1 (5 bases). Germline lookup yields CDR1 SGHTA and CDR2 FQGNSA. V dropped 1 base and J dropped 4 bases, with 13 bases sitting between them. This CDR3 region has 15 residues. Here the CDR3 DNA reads TGTGCCAGCAGCTTAGTAATACAGGCAGTCTATGGCTACACCTTC. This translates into CASSLVIQAVYGYTF.

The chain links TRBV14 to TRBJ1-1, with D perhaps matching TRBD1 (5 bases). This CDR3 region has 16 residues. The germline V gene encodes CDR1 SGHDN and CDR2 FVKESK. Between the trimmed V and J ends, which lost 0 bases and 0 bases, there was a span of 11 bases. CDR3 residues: CASSQDRAEMNTEAFF. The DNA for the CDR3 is TGTGCCAGCAGCCAAGACAGGGCGGAAATGAACACTGAAGCTTTCTTT.

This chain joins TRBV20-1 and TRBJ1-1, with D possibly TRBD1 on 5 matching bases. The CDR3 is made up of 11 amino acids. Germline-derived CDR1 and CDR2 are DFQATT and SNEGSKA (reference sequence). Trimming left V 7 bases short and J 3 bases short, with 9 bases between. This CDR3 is CSVGRDTEAFF. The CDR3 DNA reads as TGCAGTGTCGGCAGGGACACTGAAGCTTTCTTT.

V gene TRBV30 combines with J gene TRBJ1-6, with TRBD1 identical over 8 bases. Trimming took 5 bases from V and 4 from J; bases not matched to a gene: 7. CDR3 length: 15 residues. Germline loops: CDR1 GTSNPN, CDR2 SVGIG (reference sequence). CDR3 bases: TGTGCCTGGGGTGCCCGGGACAGGTATAATTCACCCCTCCACTTT. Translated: CAWGARDRYNSPLHF.

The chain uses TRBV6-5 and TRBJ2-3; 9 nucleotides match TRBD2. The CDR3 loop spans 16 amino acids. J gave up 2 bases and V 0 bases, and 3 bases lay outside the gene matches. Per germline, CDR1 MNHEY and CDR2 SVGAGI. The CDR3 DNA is TGTGCCAGCAGTTACTCGACTAGCGGAGCCACAGATACGCAGTATTTT. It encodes CASSYSTSGATDTQYF.

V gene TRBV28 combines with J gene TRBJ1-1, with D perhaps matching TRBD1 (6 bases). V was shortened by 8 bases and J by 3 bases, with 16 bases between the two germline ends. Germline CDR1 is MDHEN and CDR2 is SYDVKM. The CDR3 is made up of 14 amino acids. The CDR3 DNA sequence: TGTGCCAGCGGTTCGACAGGAAGATACACTGAAGCTTTCTTT. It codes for CASGSTGRYTEAFF.

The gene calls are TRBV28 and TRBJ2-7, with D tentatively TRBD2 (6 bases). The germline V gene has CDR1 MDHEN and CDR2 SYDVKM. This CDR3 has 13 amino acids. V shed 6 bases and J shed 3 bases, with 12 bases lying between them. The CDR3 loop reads CASSKGLYYEQYF. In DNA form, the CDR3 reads TGTGCCAGCAGCAAGGGACTTTACTACGAGCAGTACTTC. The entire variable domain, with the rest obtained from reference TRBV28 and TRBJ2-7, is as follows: DVKVTQSSRYLVKRTGEKVFLECVQDMDHENMFWYRQDPGLGLRLIYFSYDVKMKEKGDIPEGYSVSREKKERFSLILESASTNQTSMYLCASSKGLYYEQYFGPGTRLTVT.

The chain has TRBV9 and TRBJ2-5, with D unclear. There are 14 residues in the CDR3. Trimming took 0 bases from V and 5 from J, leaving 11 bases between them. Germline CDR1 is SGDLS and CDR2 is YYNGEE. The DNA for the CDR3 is TGTGCCAGCAGCGTAGGTGCGGTTCAGGAGACCCAGTACTTC. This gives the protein CASSVGAVQETQYF.

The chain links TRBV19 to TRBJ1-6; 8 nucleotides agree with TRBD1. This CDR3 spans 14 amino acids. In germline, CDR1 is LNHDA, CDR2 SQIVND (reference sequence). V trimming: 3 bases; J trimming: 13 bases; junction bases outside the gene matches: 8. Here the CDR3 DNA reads TGTGCCAGTAGTATGGGGACAGGTTTCTTTCCCCTCCACTTT. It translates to CASSMGTGFFPLHF. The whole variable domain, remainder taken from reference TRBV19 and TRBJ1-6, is DGGITQSPKYLFRKEGQNVTLSCEQNLNHDAMYWYRQDPGQGLRLIYYSQIVNDFQKGDIAEGYSVSREKKESFPLTVTSAQKNPTAFYLCASSMGTGFFPLHFGNGTRLTVT.

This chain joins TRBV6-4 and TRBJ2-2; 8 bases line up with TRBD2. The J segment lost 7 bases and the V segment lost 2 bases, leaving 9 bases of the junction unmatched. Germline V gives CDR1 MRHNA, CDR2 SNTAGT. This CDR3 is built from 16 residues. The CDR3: CASSDRLGGEIGELFF. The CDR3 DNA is TGTGCCAGCAGTGACCGACTCGGGGGGGAGATCGGGGAGCTGTTTTTT.

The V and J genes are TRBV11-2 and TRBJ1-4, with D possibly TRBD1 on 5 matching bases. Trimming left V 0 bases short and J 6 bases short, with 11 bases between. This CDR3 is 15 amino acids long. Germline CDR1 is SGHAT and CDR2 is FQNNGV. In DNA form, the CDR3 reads TGTGCCAGCAGCTTAGAAAGGGGTTTGTATGAAAAACTGTTTTTT. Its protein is CASSLERGLYEKLFF.

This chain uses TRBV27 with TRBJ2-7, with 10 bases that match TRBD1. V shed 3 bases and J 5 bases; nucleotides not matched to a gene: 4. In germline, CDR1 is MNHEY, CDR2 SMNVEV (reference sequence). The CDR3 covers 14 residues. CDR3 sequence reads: CASSFGTGEDEQYF. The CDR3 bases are TGTGCCAGCAGTTTTGGGACAGGGGAGGACGAGCAGTACTTC.

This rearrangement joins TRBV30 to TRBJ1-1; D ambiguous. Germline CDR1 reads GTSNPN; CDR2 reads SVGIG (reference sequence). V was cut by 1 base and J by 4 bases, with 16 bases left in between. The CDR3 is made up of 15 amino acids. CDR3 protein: CAWSDGFLSGTEAFF. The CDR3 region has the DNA TGTGCCTGGAGTGACGGATTTCTGAGCGGCACTGAAGCTTTCTTT.

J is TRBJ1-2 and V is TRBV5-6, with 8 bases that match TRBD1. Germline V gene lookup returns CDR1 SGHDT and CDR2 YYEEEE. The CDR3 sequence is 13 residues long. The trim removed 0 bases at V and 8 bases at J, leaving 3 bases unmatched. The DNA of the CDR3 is TGTGCCAGCAGCTTGGACAGGGGGGCCGGCTACACCTTC. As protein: CASSLDRGAGYTF.

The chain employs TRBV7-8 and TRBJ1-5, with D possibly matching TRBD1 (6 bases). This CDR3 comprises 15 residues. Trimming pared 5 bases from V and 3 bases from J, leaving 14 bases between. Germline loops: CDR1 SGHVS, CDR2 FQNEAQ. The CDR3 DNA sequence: TGTGCCAGCAGCGTACGTACAGGGTCCAATCAGCCCCAGCATTTT. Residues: CASSVRTGSNQPQHF.

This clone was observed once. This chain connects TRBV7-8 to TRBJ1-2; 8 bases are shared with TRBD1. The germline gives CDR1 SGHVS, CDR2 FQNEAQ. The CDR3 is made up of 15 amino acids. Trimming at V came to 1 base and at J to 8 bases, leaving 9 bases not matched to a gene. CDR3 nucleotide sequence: TGTGCCAGCAGCTTAGAGACAGGGGCGCCTGGGGGCTACACCTTC. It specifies CASSLETGAPGGYTF.

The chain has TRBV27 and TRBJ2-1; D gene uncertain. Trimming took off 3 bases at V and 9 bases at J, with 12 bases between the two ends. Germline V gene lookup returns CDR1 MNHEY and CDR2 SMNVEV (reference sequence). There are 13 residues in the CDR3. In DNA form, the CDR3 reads TGTGCCAGCAGTTTTTCCAGACATGGTGAGCAGTTCTTC. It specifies CASSFSRHGEQFF.

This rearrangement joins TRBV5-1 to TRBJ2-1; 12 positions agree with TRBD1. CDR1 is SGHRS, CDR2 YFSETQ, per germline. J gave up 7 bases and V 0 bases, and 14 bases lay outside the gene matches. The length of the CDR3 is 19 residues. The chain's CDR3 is CASSLGHQTRDRGQNEQFF. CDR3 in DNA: TGCGCCAGCAGCTTGGGTCATCAAACCCGGGACAGGGGGCAGAATGAGCAGTTCTTC.

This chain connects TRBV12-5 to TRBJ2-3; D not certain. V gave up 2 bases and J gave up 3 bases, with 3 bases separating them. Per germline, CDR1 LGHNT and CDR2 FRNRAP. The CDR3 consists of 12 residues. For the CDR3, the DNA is TGTGCTAGTGGTTTGTTAACAGATACGCAGTATTTT. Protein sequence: CASGLLTDTQYF.

This CDR3 reads CATRSPSTGIYEQFF. CDR3 nucleotide sequence: TGTGCCACTAGGTCCCCCTCCACAGGGATCTATGAGCAGTTCTTC. This chain uses TRBV19 with TRBJ2-1; a weak D match, TRBD1 (6 bases). V was clipped by 10 bases and J by 8 bases, with 24 bases between them. CDR3 size: 15 residues. Germline assignment: CDR1 LNHDA and CDR2 SQIVND (reference sequence).

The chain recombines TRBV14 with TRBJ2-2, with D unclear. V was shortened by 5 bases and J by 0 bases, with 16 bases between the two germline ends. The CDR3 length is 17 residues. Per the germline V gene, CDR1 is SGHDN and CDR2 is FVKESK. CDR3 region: CASSDLAVVPNTGELFF. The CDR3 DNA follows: TGTGCCAGCAGCGATCTCGCGGTGGTCCCGAACACCGGGGAGCTGTTTTTT.

The CDR3 protein is CASSLRDGYGYTF. As DNA, the CDR3 is TGTGCCAGCAGCCTCCGGGATGGCTATGGCTACACCTTC. The chain recombines TRBV3-1 (or the pseudogene TRBV3-2) with TRBJ1-2; D remains ambiguous. Germline CDR1 reads LGHDT; CDR2 reads YNNKEL (reference sequence). The V and J ends lost 4 bases and 4 bases respectively, with 10 bases between them. There are 13 residues in the CDR3.

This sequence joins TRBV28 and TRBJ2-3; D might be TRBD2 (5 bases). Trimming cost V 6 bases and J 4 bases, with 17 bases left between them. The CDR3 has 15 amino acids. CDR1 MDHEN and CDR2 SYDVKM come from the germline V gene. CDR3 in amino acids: CASSLEGLTPDTQYF. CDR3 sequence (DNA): TGTGCCAGCAGCCTAGAGGGCCTCACCCCAGATACGCAGTATTTT.

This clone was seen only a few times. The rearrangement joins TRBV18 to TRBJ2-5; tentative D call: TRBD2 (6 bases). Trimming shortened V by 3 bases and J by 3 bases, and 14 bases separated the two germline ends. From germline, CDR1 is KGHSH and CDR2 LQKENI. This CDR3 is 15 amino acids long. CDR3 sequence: CASSPFAGSEETQYF. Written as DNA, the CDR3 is TGTGCCAGCTCACCTTTCGCCGGGAGCGAAGAGACCCAGTACTTC.